Listed below are T cell receptor beta chains from one sample, sequenced in a study of beta chain features in type 1 diabetes. Clones were sequenced by immunoSEQ multiplex PCR, and TCRdb holds only the in-frame ones, with some missing. The profile shows 70,000 to 95,000 clones, roughly a third of them singletons. Input material: stem cell memory CD4+ T cells from blood. The source of these receptors is a woman aged 18 to 35 in good health. CDR3s include the opening cysteine and the closing phenylalanine or tryptophan. The D gene is left open where the match is weak. The listing skips clone size in some rows; elsewhere it reads once, few, many or a size class.

V	size	J	D	DNA	CDR3
TRBV6-1	-	TRBJ2-7	TRBD2	TGTGCCAGCACCCTCGTCAGCGGGACCCACGAGCAGTACTTC	CASTLVSGTHEQYF
TRBV5-1	few	TRBJ2-5	-	TGCGCCAGCAGCTCAGGACAGTTTACTCAAGAGACCCAGTACTTC	CASSSGQFTQETQYF
TRBV19	-	TRBJ2-7	TRBD1	TGTGCCACCGGGCCGGGACAGGGATATCTTCAGTACTTC	CATGPGQGYLQYF
TRBV2	-	TRBJ2-5	-	TGTGCCAGCAGTTCCGAGGGATACCAAGAGACCCAGTACTTC	CASSSEGYQETQYF
TRBV20-1	few	TRBJ1-1	-	TGCAGTGCTAGCCATTCCCCTGAAGCTTTCTTT	CSASHSPEAFF
TRBV5-6	-	TRBJ2-2	TRBD2	TGTGCCAGCAGCTGGACTAGCGGGAGTTCTAACACCGGGGAGCTGTTTTTT	CASSWTSGSSNTGELFF
TRBV6-5	-	TRBJ1-2	-	TGTGCCAGCAGTTCCTACAGGGCTTCTAACTATGGCTACACCTTC	CASSSYRASNYGYTF
TRBV4-3	few	TRBJ2-3	TRBD2	TGCGCCAGCAGCCACCGCCGGGGGGGGCGCCCAGATACGCAGTATTTT	CASSHRRGGRPDTQYF
TRBV11-2	-	TRBJ2-4	-	TGTGCCAGCAGTTTTAGGAGAGGGGGGGCGGACAAAAACATTCAGTACTTC	CASSFRRGGADKNIQYF
TRBV4-3	-	TRBJ1-3	-	TGCGCCAGCAGCCACACATCGGGAGAGTGGGGCTCTGGAAACACCATATATTTT	CASSHTSGEWGSGNTIYF
TRBV21-1	-	TRBJ2-7	-	TGTGCCAGCGCGGGTTGGGTATACGAGCAGTACTTC	CASAGWVYEQYF
TRBV7-9	-	TRBJ2-5	-	TGTGCCAGCGCTGAGTCGGTCGGGACCCAGTACTTC	CASAESVGTQYF
TRBV5-1	-	TRBJ1-1	TRBD1	TGCGCCAGCAGCGTCGGACAGGGAGGGACTGAAGCTTTCTTT	CASSVGQGGTEAFF
TRBV9	few	TRBJ2-1	TRBD2	TGTGCCAGCAGCGTATGGCGGGAGGGCCAGTCTGCGCAGTTCTTC	CASSVWREGQSAQFF
TRBV4-2	-	TRBJ2-5	-	TGTGCCAGCAGCCGAGGCCTCCAAGAGATCCAGTACTTC	CASSRGLQEIQYF
TRBV4-2	-	TRBJ1-1	-	TGTGCCAGCAGCCACCCGGAGGGGTACACTGAAGCTTTCTTT	CASSHPEGYTEAFF
TRBV30	-	TRBJ2-7	TRBD1	TGTGCCTGGAGTGGGGACAGTTTCACCTACGAGCAGTACTTC	CAWSGDSFTYEQYF
TRBV5-1	-	TRBJ2-7	-	TGCGCCAGCAGCTACAACAGGCGCTCCTACGAGCAGTACTTC	CASSYNRRSYEQYF
TRBV27	-	TRBJ2-3	-	TGTGCCAGCAGCGAACAAGATACGCAGTATTTT	CASSEQDTQYF
TRBV19	-	TRBJ2-7	TRBD1	TGTGCCAGTAGTTCACGGACAGGGGGCGACTACGAGCAGTACTTC	CASSSRTGGDYEQYF
TRBV18	few	TRBJ2-1	TRBD2	TGTGCCAGCTCACCGACTAGCGGGACATACAATGAGCAGTTCTTC	CASSPTSGTYNEQFF
TRBV18	-	TRBJ1-2	-	TGTGCCAGCTCACCGACAGCTAACTATGGCTACACCTTC	CASSPTANYGYTF
TRBV5-1	few	TRBJ2-7	TRBD1	TGCGCCAGCAGCACCGGGACAGGGGGCCTCGAGCAGTACTTC	CASSTGTGGLEQYF
TRBV29-1	few	TRBJ2-7	TRBD1	TGCAGTGCCTATGGACAGGGGGCAACCTACGAGCAGTACTTC	CSAYGQGATYEQYF
TRBV2	few	TRBJ1-1	-	TGTGCCAGCAGTGAAGCAGGGGGGGGAGGTACTGAAGCTTTCTTT	CASSEAGGGGTEAFF
TRBV9	-	TRBJ2-3	TRBD2	TGTGCCAGCAGCGTTTCGACTAGCGGGGTCACAGATACGCAGTATTTT	CASSVSTSGVTDTQYF
TRBV2	once	TRBJ1-2	-	TGTGCCAGCAGTGTACAAATGCCAACCACTAACTATGGCTACACCTTC	CASSVQMPTTNYGYTF
TRBV20-1	-	TRBJ2-5	-	TGCAGTGCTAGGCGAGGAGAGACCCAGTACTTC	CSARRGETQYF
TRBV4-3	-	TRBJ1-3	-	TGCGCCAGCAGCCAAGGAACAGGGTGGAACACCATATATTTT	CASSQGTGWNTIYF
TRBV4-2	few	TRBJ2-3	TRBD2	TGTGCCAGCAGCCAGCTCGGGACTAGCGGGAGTCGTACGCAGTATTTT	CASSQLGTSGSRTQYF
TRBV15	few	TRBJ2-1	-	TGTGCCACCAGCGCCCAACACAGGGATGAGCAGTTCTTC	CATSAQHRDEQFF
TRBV28	-	TRBJ2-7	TRBD1	TGTGCCAGCAGTGTGGGACAGGGCTACGAGCAGTACTTC	CASSVGQGYEQYF
TRBV2	-	TRBJ2-5	-	TGTGCCAGCAGCCGCCCGGGCAGGGATCAACTACACCAGTACTTC	CASSRPGRDQLHQYF
TRBV5-4	few	TRBJ1-2	TRBD1	TGTGCCAGCAGCGAGCCGGGACAGAACTATGGCTACACCTTC	CASSEPGQNYGYTF
TRBV11-2	once	TRBJ1-2	-	TGTGCCAGCAGCTTAGCAACAGGGAACTATGGCTACACCTTC	CASSLATGNYGYTF
TRBV19	-	TRBJ1-1	-	TGTGCCAGTAGTCTGGGGGCGCTCGGGACTGAAGCTTTCTTT	CASSLGALGTEAFF
TRBV2	-	TRBJ2-3	TRBD1	TGTGCCAGCAGTGATAGGACAGGGGGCACAGATACGCAGTATTTT	CASSDRTGGTDTQYF
TRBV6-6	-	TRBJ2-1	TRBD2	TGTGCCATCAGGACCCGGACTAGTGGATTTCGCGATGAGCAGTTCTTC	CAIRTRTSGFRDEQFF
TRBV5-5	few	TRBJ1-2	-	TGTGCCAGCAGCTGGGAGGGGAGGGCCCAGAGCTATGGCTACACCTTC	CASSWEGRAQSYGYTF
TRBV7-2	few	TRBJ2-7	-	TGTGCCAGCAGCCAATCAGGGTCCTACGAGCAGTACTTC	CASSQSGSYEQYF
TRBV19	few	TRBJ1-5	-	TGTGCCAGTTCACGCGGGGCGAGGCAGCCCCAGCATTTT	CASSRGARQPQHF
TRBV11-2	-	TRBJ2-7	-	TGTGCCAGCAGCTTGGGGACGGGAGCCTACGAGCAGTACTTC	CASSLGTGAYEQYF
TRBV11-2	-	TRBJ2-3	-	TGTGCCAGCAGCTTACTTCTGCTAGCTGGAGATACGCAGTATTTT	CASSLLLLAGDTQYF
TRBV6-4	-	TRBJ2-3	TRBD1	TGTGCCAGCAGTGACTCGAATAACAACAGGGGCGTGGCAGATACGCAGTATTTT	CASSDSNNNRGVADTQYF
TRBV10-3	-	TRBJ1-1	-	TGTGCCATCAGCCAGGGTGACACTGAAGCTTTCTTT	CAISQGDTEAFF
TRBV5-1	few	TRBJ1-2	-	TGCGCCGGAGTGGGTGTGGAGCGTGGCTACACCTTC	CAGVGVERGYTF
TRBV18	few	TRBJ1-1	-	TGTGCCAGCTCACGCCAGTACACTGAAGCTTTCTTT	CASSRQYTEAFF
TRBV5-1	-	TRBJ1-1	-	TGCGCCAGCAGCTTGGGCCCGGGTAGCACTGAAGCTTTCTTT	CASSLGPGSTEAFF
TRBV9	few	TRBJ2-4	-	TGTGCCAGCAGCGTCGGAGGTATAAAGGACAGTAAAAACATTCAGTACTTC	CASSVGGIKDSKNIQYF
TRBV7-2	few	TRBJ2-1	-	TGTGCCAGCAGCTTGTGGACAGCTAATGAGCAGTTCTTC	CASSLWTANEQFF
TRBV5-1	-	TRBJ2-7	-	TGCGCCAGCAGCTTGGAGGGGACAACGGGCGAGCAGTACTTC	CASSLEGTTGEQYF
TRBV6-6	few	TRBJ2-1	TRBD2	TGTGCCAGCAGTTCCACGGGACTAGCGGGACACAATGAGCAGTTCTTC	CASSSTGLAGHNEQFF
TRBV7-8	-	TRBJ2-2	-	TGTGCCAGCAGCTCCGAGCGGGCGAACACCGGGGAGCTGTTTTTT	CASSSERANTGELFF
TRBV11-2	-	TRBJ1-2	TRBD1	TGTGCCAGCAGCATAGACAGGGGTGGCTACACCTTC	CASSIDRGGYTF
TRBV20-1	-	TRBJ2-1	-	TGCAGTGCTAGGCCCGCGGGGAGGGGGGTCTTC	CSARPAGRGVF
TRBV7-2	-	TRBJ2-7	TRBD1	TGTGCCAGCAGCTTAGTATCTCGGGGACAGGGTTACGAGCAGTACTTC	CASSLVSRGQGYEQYF
TRBV6-5	-	TRBJ2-3	-	-	CASSSSGQITDTQYF
TRBV9	-	TRBJ2-3	TRBD2	TGTGCCAGCAGCGTAGCCCCTAGCGGGGGCCTCACAGATACGCAGTATTTT	CASSVAPSGGLTDTQYF
TRBV6-5	-	TRBJ2-7	-	TGTGCCAGCAGTTACTCGACCGGGGAGCAGTACTTC	CASSYSTGEQYF